One and the same sample provided the 5 T cell receptor beta chains below, sequenced in a study of T cell clonality in common variable immunodeficiency. The table came from immunoSEQ multiplex PCR; TCRdb's copy has only in-frame clones and leaves some out. The sample was found to contain about 42,000 clones, and every one recurs. These receptors are not linked to any known antigen. The study, taken as a whole, reports: Fewer deletions and N-nucleotide insertions were reportedly seen in common variable immunodeficiency TCR beta sequences.

Sequencing input: peripheral blood mononuclear cells. These receptors were collected from a human donor with common variable immunodeficiency.

This clone appeared a few times. The sequenced fragment ends 3 residues before the CDR3 boundary, so the rest is inferred from the germline J gene. The rearrangement joins TRBV20-1 to TRBJ2-1, with TRBD1 matching over 10 bases. The junction had 5 bases not matched to a gene; V was cut back by 2 bases and J by 7 bases. There are 14 residues in the CDR3. CDR1 is DFQATT and CDR2 is SNEGSKA in the germline V gene (reference sequence). CDR3 bases read: TGCAGTGCTAGACGGGACAGGGGAATAAATGAG. Translated: CSARRDRGINE. The complete CDR3 reads CSARRDRGINEQFF.

At least ten counts were recorded for this clone. The observed sequence ends 3 residues before the CDR3 terminus, with the missing tail filled in from the germline J gene. This chain uses TRBV2 with TRBJ1-1; D unresolved. In germline, CDR1 is SNHLY, CDR2 FYNNEI. This CDR3 contains 13 residues. V was pared by 2 bases and J by 0 bases, with 4 bases between. CDR3 sequence: CASSEYLNTEAFF. CDR3 bases read: TGTGCCAGCAGTGAATATTTGAACACTGAA.

A note on this clone: Read sequence stops 3 residues before the CDR3 end, and the germline J gene provides the missing end. V usage is TRBV2 and J usage is TRBJ2-7; 8 nucleotides align to TRBD2. The CDR3 is 16 residues long. CDR1 is SNHLY, CDR2 FYNNEI, per germline. Losses at the gene ends were 0 bases for V and 1 base for J; bases not matched to a gene: 5. The CDR3 DNA, read in part, is TGTGCCAGCAGTGAAGCAAAACTAGCGGAGTCCTACGAG. Amino acids: CASSEAKLAESYE. From start to end, the CDR3 is CASSEAKLAESYEQYF.

This clone was picked up many times. The read terminates 3 residues before the CDR3 end, so the remaining end is supplied by the germline J gene. The J gene is TRBJ2-1, the V gene TRBV30, with 15 bases aligning to TRBD2. Germline CDR1 GTSNPN, CDR2 SVGIG (reference sequence). The CDR3 consists of 18 residues. J gave up 8 bases and V 2 bases, and 13 bases lay outside the gene matches. The DNA read from the CDR3 is TGTGCCTGGAGTCCCCCTATTTGGACTAGCGGGGGGGGCGATGAG. This gives the protein CAWSPPIWTSGGGDE. In full, the CDR3 reads CAWSPPIWTSGGGDEQFF.

For this clone: The read terminates 3 residues before the CDR3 end, so the remaining end is supplied by the germline J gene. The chain couples TRBV20-1 to TRBJ2-7, with D possibly TRBD2 on 7 matching bases. The CDR3 extends over 13 amino acids. Trimming took 3 bases from V and 4 from J, leaving 13 bases between them. Germline V gene lookup returns CDR1 DFQATT and CDR2 SNEGSKA (reference sequence). The CDR3 sequence is CSARGGARYEQYF. Partial CDR3 DNA: TGCAGTGCTAGGGGGGGGGCACGGTACGAG.